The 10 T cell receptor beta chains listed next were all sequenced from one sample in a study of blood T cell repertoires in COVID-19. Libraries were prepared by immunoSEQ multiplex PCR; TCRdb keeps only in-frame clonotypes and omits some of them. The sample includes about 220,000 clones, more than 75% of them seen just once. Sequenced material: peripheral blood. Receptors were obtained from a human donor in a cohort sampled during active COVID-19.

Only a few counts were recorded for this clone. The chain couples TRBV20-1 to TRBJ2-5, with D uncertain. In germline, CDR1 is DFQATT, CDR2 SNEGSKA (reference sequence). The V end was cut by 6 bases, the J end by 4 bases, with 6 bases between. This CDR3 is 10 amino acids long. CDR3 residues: CSAPRETQYF. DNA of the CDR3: TGCAGTGCCCCGCGAGAGACCCAGTACTTC.

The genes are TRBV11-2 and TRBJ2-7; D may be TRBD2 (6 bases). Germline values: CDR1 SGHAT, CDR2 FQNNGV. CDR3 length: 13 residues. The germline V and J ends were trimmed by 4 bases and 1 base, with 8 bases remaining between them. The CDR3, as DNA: TGTGCCAGCAGCTCCGGGGGATCCTACGAGCAGTACTTC. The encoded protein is CASSSGGSYEQYF.

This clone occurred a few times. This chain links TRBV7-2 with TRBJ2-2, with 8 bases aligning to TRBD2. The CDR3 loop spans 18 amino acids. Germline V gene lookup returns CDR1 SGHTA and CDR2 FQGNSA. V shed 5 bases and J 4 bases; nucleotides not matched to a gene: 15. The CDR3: CASSAAGGEGPGTGELFF. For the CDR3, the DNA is TGTGCCAGCAGCGCCGCCGGGGGGGAGGGGCCGGGCACCGGGGAGCTGTTTTTT.

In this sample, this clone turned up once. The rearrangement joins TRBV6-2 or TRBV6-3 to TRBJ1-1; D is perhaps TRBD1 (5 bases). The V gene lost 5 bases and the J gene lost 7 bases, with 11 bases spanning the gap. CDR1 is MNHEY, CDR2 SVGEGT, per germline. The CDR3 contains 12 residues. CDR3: CASSTGVGEAFF. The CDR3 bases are TGTGCCAGCAGTACGGGGGTGGGTGAAGCTTTCTTT.

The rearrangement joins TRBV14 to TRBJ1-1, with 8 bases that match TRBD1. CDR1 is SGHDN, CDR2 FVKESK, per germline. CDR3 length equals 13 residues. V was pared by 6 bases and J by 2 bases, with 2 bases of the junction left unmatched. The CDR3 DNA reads TGTGCCAGCAGGGGACAGGCAAACACTGAAGCTTTCTTT. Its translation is CASRGQANTEAFF.

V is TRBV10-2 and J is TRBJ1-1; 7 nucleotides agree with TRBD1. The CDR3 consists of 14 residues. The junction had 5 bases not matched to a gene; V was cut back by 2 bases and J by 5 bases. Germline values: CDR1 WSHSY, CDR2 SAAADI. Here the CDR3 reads CASSENGRGTEAFF. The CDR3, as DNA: TGCGCCAGCAGTGAGAATGGCAGGGGGACTGAAGCTTTCTTT.

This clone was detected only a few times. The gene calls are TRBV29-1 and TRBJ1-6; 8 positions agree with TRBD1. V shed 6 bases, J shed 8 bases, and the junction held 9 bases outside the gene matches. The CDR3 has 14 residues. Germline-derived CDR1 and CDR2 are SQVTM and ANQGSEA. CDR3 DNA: TGCAGCGTGCTACAGGGGGTAGGGGATTCACCCCTCCACTTT. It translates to CSVLQGVGDSPLHF.

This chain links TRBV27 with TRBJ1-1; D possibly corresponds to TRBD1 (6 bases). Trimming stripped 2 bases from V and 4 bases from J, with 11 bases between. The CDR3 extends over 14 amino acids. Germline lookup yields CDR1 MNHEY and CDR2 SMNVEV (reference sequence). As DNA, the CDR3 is TGTGCCAGCAGTTTAATCGGGGGGCCCACTGAAGCTTTCTTT. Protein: CASSLIGGPTEAFF.

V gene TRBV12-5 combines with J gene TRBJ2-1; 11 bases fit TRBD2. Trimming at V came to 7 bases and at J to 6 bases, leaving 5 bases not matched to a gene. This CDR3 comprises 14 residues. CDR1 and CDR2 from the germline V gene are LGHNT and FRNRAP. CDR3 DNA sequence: TGTGCTAGTGCTACTAGCGGGGGCCCCAATGAGCAGTTCTTC. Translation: CASATSGGPNEQFF.

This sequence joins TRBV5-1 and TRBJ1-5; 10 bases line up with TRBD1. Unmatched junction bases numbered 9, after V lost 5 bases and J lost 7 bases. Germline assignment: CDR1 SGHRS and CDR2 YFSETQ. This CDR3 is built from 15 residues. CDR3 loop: CASSSGTGDRQPQHF. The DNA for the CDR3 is TGCGCCAGCAGTTCCGGGACAGGGGATCGGCAGCCCCAGCATTTT.